This T cell receptor (beta chain) stems from a study of T-cell memory formation after mild COVID-19. Regarding the study as a whole: Some responding clones appeared in pre-infection memory, suggesting cross-reactive memory joined. Contracting clones localized mainly to CM and EM when CD4+ and mainly to EMRA when CD8+.

Concerning this clonotype: Its antigen is currently unknown.

Germline CDR1 KGHDR, CDR2 SFDVKD. V was clipped by 9 bases and J by 6 bases, with 11 bases between them. This CDR3 region has 13 residues. In TCRdb, the 5' RACE reads were re-called with MiXCR into one record per CDR3 protein. The repertoire holds a few hundred thousand distinct CDR3 sequences, over 15% seen once, with 20% to 25% in the top ten. Sequenced sample: PBMCs or a T cell subset sorted from them (not recorded which). The rearrangement links TRBV24-1 to TRBJ1-6; D is ambiguous. The sequence was obtained from a man younger than 35 who had mild COVID-19 (a few samples of this study predate the infection). Cell type and time point are not known. The CDR3 loop reads CATPPGANSPLHF. The CDR3 coding sequence is TGTGCCACCCCCCCGGGTGCTAATTCACCCCTCCACTTT.